These 24 T cell receptor beta chains share one sample of origin, sequenced in a study of blood T cells in healthy people across ages. Using a J-beta primer mix together with a sample-barcoded 5' primer, a second PCR was run for roughly 6 to 11 cycles. TCRdb reanalysed the 5' RACE reads using MiXCR and keeps one entry per CDR3 protein. The sample has about 1,500,000 distinct CDR3 sequences, roughly 27% seen once. Sequenced material: blood. These receptors came from a woman aged 25 to 39 in good health.

The sample holds a few counts of this clonotype. The genes are TRBV29-1 and TRBJ2-1, with 11 bases lining up with TRBD2. The CDR3 length is 14 residues. CDR1 is SQVTM and CDR2 is ANQGSEA in the germline V gene. V was clipped by 7 bases and J by 3 bases; unmatched bases: 5. The CDR3 DNA is TGCAGCGGATCGACTAGCGGGATCTACAATGAGCAGTTCTTC. Residues: CSGSTSGIYNEQFF.

The table lists this clonotype with many counts. The chain is built from TRBV7-2 and TRBJ2-7; D not resolved. Trimming shortened V by 5 bases and J by 4 bases, and 24 bases separated the two germline ends. The V gene's germline CDR1 is SGHTA and CDR2 FQGNSA. CDR3 length equals 17 residues. As DNA, the CDR3 is TGTGCCAGCAGCCCTCGGTTTGGGTATCCCCTCATATACGAGCAGTACTTC. Its protein is CASSPRFGYPLIYEQYF.

V and J are TRBV5-1 and TRBJ2-3; 8 bases are shared with TRBD1. The junction had 4 bases not matched to a gene; V was cut back by 4 bases and J by 6 bases. This CDR3 comprises 13 residues. Looked up from germline, CDR1 is SGHRS and CDR2 is YFSETQ. In DNA form, the CDR3 reads TGCGCCAGCAGCACAGGACAGGGCGATACGCAGTATTTT. Translating gives CASSTGQGDTQYF.

The sample holds many counts of this clonotype. The chain joins TRBV12-3 or TRBV12-4 to TRBJ1-1; the D gene is possibly TRBD1 (5 bases). CDR3 length: 13 residues. Between the trimmed V and J ends, which lost 3 bases and 12 bases, there was a span of 17 bases. The CDR3 bases are TGTGCCAGCAGTTTCCTCCGGGGGGAGGCAACTTTCTTT. Translated, it gives CASSFLRGEATFF.

The rearrangement joins TRBV20-1 to TRBJ2-7; 11 bases map to TRBD2. Germline lookup yields CDR1 DFQATT and CDR2 SNEGSKA (reference sequence). The V and J ends lost 6 bases and 1 base, in that order; junction bases with no gene match: 26. This CDR3 contains 21 residues. This CDR3 is CSAKGARGIAGGPSSSYEQYF. Here the CDR3 DNA reads TGCAGTGCGAAGGGGGCGCGGGGGATAGCGGGAGGGCCTTCCAGTTCCTACGAGCAGTACTTC.

CDR3 sequence reads: CASSTGQGMREAFF. The CDR3 bases are TGTGCCAGCAGTACGGGACAGGGGATGAGGGAAGCTTTCTTT. J is TRBJ1-1 and V is TRBV6-1; TRBD1 aligns across 10 bases. From germline, CDR1 is MNHNS and CDR2 SASEGT. The CDR3 contains 14 residues. V dropped 5 bases and J dropped 8; count of bases not matched to a gene: 8.

Note on this clonotype: This may come from a read error, since a much larger clone is one base off. The V gene is TRBV2, the J gene TRBJ2-4; TRBD2 aligns across 11 bases. The DNA end is more similar to TRBJ2-5, so the J call may be wrong. There are 14 residues in the CDR3. The germline gives CDR1 SNHLY, CDR2 FYNNEI. In DNA form, the CDR3 reads TGTGCCTGCAGCGATGGACTAGCGGGAGAGACCCAGTACTTC. This encodes CACSDGLAGETQYF.

This clonotype has only a few counts. This rearrangement joins TRBV5-1 to TRBJ2-1, with 10 positions matching TRBD2. This CDR3 has 18 amino acids. V lost 4 bases, J lost 0 bases, and 10 bases stayed unmatched. Looked up from germline, CDR1 is SGHRS and CDR2 is YFSETQ. The CDR3 here is CASSPPGLAGVSYNEQFF. The CDR3 DNA follows: TGCGCCAGCAGCCCACCGGGGCTAGCGGGAGTCTCCTACAATGAGCAGTTCTTC.

This clonotype came up a few times. CDR3 nucleotide sequence: TGTGCCAGCAGCTTAACGGCGCTCCAGACCTATGGCTACACCTTC. Amino acid sequence: CASSLTALQTYGYTF. The chain is built from TRBV7-9 and TRBJ1-2; D remains ambiguous. Per the germline V gene, CDR1 is SEHNR and CDR2 is FQNEAQ (reference sequence). The CDR3 is made up of 15 amino acids. V was cut by 2 bases and J by 4 bases, with 14 bases left in between.

This clonotype came up a few times. The gene calls are TRBV7-3 and TRBJ2-3, with D possibly TRBD1 on 6 matching bases. Germline loops: CDR1 SGHTA, CDR2 FQGTGA. The CDR3 covers 14 residues. V lost 3 bases and J 2 bases, leaving 9 bases between the germline ends. DNA for the CDR3: TGTGCCAGCAGCTTGAAGGGGGTCACAGATACGCAGTATTTT. It codes for CASSLKGVTDTQYF.

This chain links TRBV5-5 with TRBJ1-2; 9 positions agree with TRBD1. The CDR3 is made up of 16 amino acids. The germline V gene has CDR1 SGHKS and CDR2 YYEKEE (reference sequence). The V gene end was trimmed by 4 bases and the J gene end by 3 bases; junction bases not matched to a gene: 10. Here the CDR3 reads CASSLPGQGIDYGYTF. The DNA for the CDR3 is TGTGCCAGCAGCCTACCGGGACAGGGAATCGACTATGGCTACACCTTC.

The chain combines TRBV7-6 with TRBJ2-3; 8 positions agree with TRBD1. V lost 5 bases and J lost 2; bases outside the gene matches: 9. The CDR3 is 16 residues long. Germline-derived CDR1 and CDR2 are SGHVS and FNYEAQ. In DNA, the CDR3 is TGTGCCAGCAGCCCATGGACAGGGCGGGCCACAGATACGCAGTATTTT. Translated: CASSPWTGRATDTQYF.

The chain employs TRBV11-2 and TRBJ1-4; no definite D call. This CDR3 spans 13 amino acids. The germline V and J ends were trimmed by 2 bases and 1 base, with 2 bases remaining between them. Germline-derived CDR1 and CDR2 are SGHAT and FQNNGV. CDR3 residues: CASSLRTNEKLFF. The CDR3 DNA reads as TGTGCCAGCAGCTTAAGAACTAATGAAAAACTGTTTTTT. Filled out from reference TRBV11-2 and TRBJ1-4, the complete variable domain reads EAGVAQSPRYKIIEKRQSVAFWCNPISGHATLYWYQQILGQGPKLLIQFQNNGVVDDSQLPKDRFSAERLKGVDSTLKIQPAKLEDSAVYLCASSLRTNEKLFFGSGTQLSVL.

A note on this clonotype: A much larger clone sits a single nucleotide away, making a read error possible. V is TRBV7-2 and J is TRBJ2-1; D may be TRBD2 (5 bases). Germline assignment: CDR1 SGHTA and CDR2 FQGNSA. The CDR3 contains 15 residues. V was cut by 1 base and J by 9 bases, with 16 bases left in between. CDR3 sequence: CASSLGGPKHSEQFF. The CDR3 DNA reads TGTGCCAGCAGCTTAGGAGGGCCTAAGCACAGTGAGCAGTTCTTC.

In this sample, this clonotype turned up a few times. The chain combines TRBV7-2 with TRBJ2-1; no reliable D call. In germline, CDR1 is SGHTA, CDR2 FQGNSA. The length of the CDR3 is 12 residues. Trimming removed 6 bases from V and 14 bases from J, with 17 bases in between. CDR3 protein: CASSSDGGMKFF. The CDR3 region has the DNA TGTGCCAGCAGTTCCGATGGTGGTATGAAGTTCTTC.

The CDR3 sequence: CSARVPGEGEQFF. As DNA, the CDR3 is TGCAGTGCTAGAGTCCCGGGAGAGGGTGAGCAGTTCTTC. The chain links TRBV20-1 to TRBJ2-1, with D possibly being TRBD2 (6 bases). The CDR3 has 13 amino acids. Germline-derived CDR1 and CDR2 are DFQATT and SNEGSKA (reference sequence). Trimming cost V 1 base and J 9 bases, with 13 bases left between them.

This chain links TRBV30 with TRBJ2-7; D unresolved. V lost 1 base, J lost 0 bases, and 4 bases lay in between. Germline CDR1 GTSNPN, CDR2 SVGIG (reference sequence). CDR3 length: 12 residues. The CDR3 bases are TGTGCCTGGAGTGGGATCTCCTACGAGCAGTACTTC. This translates into CAWSGISYEQYF.

In the case of this clonotype: One end of the junction varies from germline; a read error may be responsible. The V call is TRBV29-1, the J call TRBJ2-7; TRBD1 aligns across 7 bases. This CDR3 comprises 14 residues. Germline lookup yields CDR1 SQVTM and CDR2 ANQGSEA. CDR3 in amino acids: CSVKGQEASHEQYF. The CDR3 coding sequence is TGCAGCGTTAAAGGACAGGAGGCCTCCCACGAGCAGTACTTC.

This clonotype was counted between two and nine times. The chain has TRBV20-1 and TRBJ2-7; the D is unclear. The V gene lost 5 bases and the J gene lost 0 bases, with 8 bases spanning the gap. This CDR3 is 12 amino acids long. Germline values: CDR1 DFQATT, CDR2 SNEGSKA (reference sequence). CDR3 sequence reads: CSAERNSYEQYF. The DNA of the CDR3 is TGCAGTGCTGAACGCAACTCCTACGAGCAGTACTTC.

The V gene is TRBV9, the J gene TRBJ2-3; 9 bases fit TRBD2. The length of the CDR3 is 15 residues. Germline-derived CDR1 and CDR2 are SGDLS and YYNGEE. After removal of 1 base from V and 5 bases from J, the junction contained 5 bases not matched to a gene. The CDR3 reads CASSVSGGREDTQYF. DNA for the CDR3: TGTGCCAGCAGCGTAAGCGGGGGGCGTGAAGATACGCAGTATTTT.

This clonotype turned up a few times. The J gene is TRBJ2-1, the V gene TRBV6-2 or TRBV6-3, with D hard to call. The CDR3 length is 16 residues. V was cut by 6 bases and J by 3 bases, with 18 bases left in between. Germline V lookup: CDR1 MNHEY, CDR2 SVGEGT. The CDR3 DNA sequence: TGTGCCAGCAGCCTTACTACCATTATAGTCTACAATGAGCAGTTCTTC. This gives the protein CASSLTTIIVYNEQFF.

A note on this clonotype: The junction does not match germline at one end; this may be a read error. The chain couples TRBV7-9 to TRBJ1-1; a possible D gene is TRBD1 (5 bases). Germline V CDR1 and CDR2: SEHNR, FQNEAQ (reference sequence). This CDR3 region has 14 residues. The chain's CDR3 is CASGLAGYSTEAFF. DNA for the CDR3: TGTGCCAGCGGCTTAGCAGGGTATTCCACTGAAGCTTTCTTT.

This clonotype was counted at least ten times. The chain's CDR3 is CASSQGLAGGHEQFF. Here the CDR3 DNA reads TGTGCCAGCAGCCAAGGACTAGCGGGGGGCCATGAGCAGTTCTTC. This rearrangement joins TRBV7-3 to TRBJ2-1, with 14 bases that match TRBD2. Germline lookup yields CDR1 SGHTA and CDR2 FQGTGA. With 5 bases clipped from V and 8 bases from J, the junction kept 5 bases outside the gene matches. The CDR3 is made up of 15 amino acids.

This clonotype was seen a few times. The chain couples TRBV7-9 to TRBJ1-5; TRBD1 is a possible D gene (5 bases). Germline lookup yields CDR1 SEHNR and CDR2 FQNEAQ (reference sequence). Trimming took off 1 base at V and 8 bases at J, with 15 bases between the two ends. This CDR3 is 15 amino acids long. The CDR3: CASSLVGDGHEPQHF. The CDR3 DNA follows: TGTGCCAGCAGCTTAGTTGGAGACGGACATGAGCCCCAGCATTTT.